This T cell receptor beta chain was observed in a study of Ad26.COV2.S vaccination and SARS-CoV-2 variants. This CDR3 spans 16 amino acids. Germline loops: CDR1 MNHEY, CDR2 SMNVEV (reference sequence). Trimming cost V 11 bases and J 1 base; bases outside gene matches: 12. Remarks on this clone: Its cognate antigen is unknown.

Some clones are missing from TCRdb's copy, which holds only in-frame ones; the method was immunoSEQ multiplex PCR. The data contain 300,000 to 400,000 clones, around 92% of them seen just once; the ten biggest clones take up 3.9%. Notes on the study in general: Substantial breadth in spike-specific CD8+ and CD4+ T cell responses was reportedly seen after vaccination. Spike-specific TCR breadth in vaccine recipients exceeded that seen in placebo recipients. Similar non-spike TCR breadth was observed in recipients of vaccine and of placebo.

This chain connects TRBV27 to TRBJ2-3; 10 bases are a match to TRBD2. The sequence was obtained from a human donor who had recovered from COVID-19. This specimen consisted of peripheral blood, obtained after recovery from COVID-19. In DNA form, the CDR3 reads TGTGCCTCTTCCAAGTTAGCGGGGGGACGCACAGATACGCAGTATTTT. Protein: CASSKLAGGRTDTQYF.